This T cell receptor (beta chain) was retrieved from a study of control samples from healthy donors and cancer patients. Libraries were prepared by immunoSEQ multiplex PCR; TCRdb keeps only in-frame clonotypes and omits some of them. Of about 120,000 clones listed, around 90% are singletons. This CDR3 spans 16 amino acids. Germline CDR1 and CDR2: MNHEY and SVGEGT. The trim removed 6 bases at V and 4 bases at J, leaving 14 bases unmatched. The rearrangement joins TRBV6-2 or TRBV6-3 to TRBJ1-1; 7 bases line up with TRBD1. Sequencing was performed on blood. The receptor was derived from a man aged 50 to 59 in good health. Here the CDR3 DNA reads TGTGCCAGCAGGCCTTCGTCAGGGGGTTGGGGCACTGAAGCTTTCTTT. This sequence encodes CASRPSSGGWGTEAFF.